This T cell receptor beta chain was found in a study of T cell changes during pregnancy in multiple sclerosis. Profiled with immunoSEQ multiplex PCR; TCRdb holds only in-frame clones, not every one. This sample has 30,000 to 45,000 clones, with around 93% found just once. V was shortened by 3 bases and J by 3 bases, with 9 bases between the two germline ends. This CDR3 has 13 amino acids. Germline CDR1 SGDLS, CDR2 YYNGEE. This TCR derives from a female donor with multiple sclerosis, enrolled in a pregnancy study. The V gene is TRBV9, the J gene TRBJ1-2; tentative D call: TRBD1 (6 bases). Source: CD8+ T cells from peripheral blood mononuclear cells, taken before pregnancy. DNA of the CDR3: TGTGCCAGCAGCGGCTACAGGGACTATGGCTACACCTTC. Protein: CASSGYRDYGYTF.